This T cell receptor (beta chain) stems from a study of PD-1 blockade in mismatch repair-deficient tumors. Germline V gene data show CDR1 as MGHRA and CDR2 as YSYEKL. CDR3 size: 14 residues. The trim removed 4 bases at V and 4 bases at J, leaving 4 bases unmatched. Sequencing used immunoSEQ multiplex PCR; TCRdb keeps in-frame clones, though not all of them. This sample carries tens of thousands of clones, approximately 84% of them seen once, and the ten largest clones take 2.5% to 3%. The starting material was PBMCs, obtained before pembrolizumab treatment. V is TRBV4-1 and J is TRBJ2-7; 10 bases align to TRBD1. The sequence was collected from an adult with mismatch repair-deficient cancer. CDR3 sequence reads: CASSPGQGGYEQYF. Written as DNA, the CDR3 is TGCGCCAGCAGCCCCGGACAGGGGGGGTACGAGCAGTACTTC.